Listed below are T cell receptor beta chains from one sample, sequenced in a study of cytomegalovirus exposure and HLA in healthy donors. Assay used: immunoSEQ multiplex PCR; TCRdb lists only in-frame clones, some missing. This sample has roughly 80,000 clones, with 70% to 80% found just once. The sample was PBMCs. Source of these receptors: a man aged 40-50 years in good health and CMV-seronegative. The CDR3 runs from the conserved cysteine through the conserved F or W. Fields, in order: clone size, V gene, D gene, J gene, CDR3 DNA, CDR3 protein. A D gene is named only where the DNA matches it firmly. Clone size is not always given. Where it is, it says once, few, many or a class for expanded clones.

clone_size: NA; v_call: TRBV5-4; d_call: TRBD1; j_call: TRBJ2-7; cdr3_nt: TGTGCCAGCAGCTCTAGATCGGGACAGATGTACGAGCAGTACTTC; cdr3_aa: CASSSRSGQMYEQYF
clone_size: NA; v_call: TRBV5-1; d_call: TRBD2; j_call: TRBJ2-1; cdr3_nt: TGCGCCAGCAGCTTGGAGGTGCTAGCGGGGAATGAGCAGTTCTTC; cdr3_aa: CASSLEVLAGNEQFF
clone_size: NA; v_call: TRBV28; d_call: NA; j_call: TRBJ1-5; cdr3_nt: TGTGCCAGCAGTCTAAACGTCCGGCCCCAGCATTTT; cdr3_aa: CASSLNVRPQHF
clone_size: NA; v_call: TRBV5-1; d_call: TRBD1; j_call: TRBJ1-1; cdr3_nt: TGCGCCAGCAGCTTCCTCCGGACAGGGGGGGAAGAAGCTTTCTTT; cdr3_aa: CASSFLRTGGEEAFF
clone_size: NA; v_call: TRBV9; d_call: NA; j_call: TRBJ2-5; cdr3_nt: TGTGCCAGCAGCCCCCAGCGGAGGGCGGAGACCCAGTACTTC; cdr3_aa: CASSPQRRAETQYF
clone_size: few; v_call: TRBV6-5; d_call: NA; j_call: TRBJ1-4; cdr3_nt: TGTGCCAGCAGCCCCGGGGGTAATGAAAAACTGTTTTTT; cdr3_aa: CASSPGGNEKLFF
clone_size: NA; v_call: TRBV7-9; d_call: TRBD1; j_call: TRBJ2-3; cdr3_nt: TGTGCCAGCAGCCGACAGGGTCGCACAGATACGCAGTATTTT; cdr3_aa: CASSRQGRTDTQYF
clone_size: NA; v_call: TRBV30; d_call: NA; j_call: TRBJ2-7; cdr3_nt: TGTGCCTGGAGTGTACTCGGGAGTTCGGGGTCCTACGAGCAGTACTTC; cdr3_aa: CAWSVLGSSGSYEQYF
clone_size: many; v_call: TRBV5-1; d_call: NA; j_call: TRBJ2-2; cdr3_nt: TGCGCCAGCAGCTTGGGAGCAACGAACACCGGGGAGCTGTTTTTT; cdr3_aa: CASSLGATNTGELFF
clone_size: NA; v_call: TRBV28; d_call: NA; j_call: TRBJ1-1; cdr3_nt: TGTGCCCGCAGTTTCAGGTCGTCAGGGCTAAACACTGAAGCTTTCTTT; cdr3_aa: CARSFRSSGLNTEAFF
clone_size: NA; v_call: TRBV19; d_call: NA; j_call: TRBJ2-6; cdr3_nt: TGTGCCAGTAGTCGGACGGGATTCTCTGGGGCCAACGTCCTGACTTTC; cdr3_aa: CASSRTGFSGANVLTF
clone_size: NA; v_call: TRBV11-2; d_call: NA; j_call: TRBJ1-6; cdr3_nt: TGTGCCAGCAGCTACGTACAGAGCAATTCACCCCTCCACTTT; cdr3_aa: CASSYVQSNSPLHF
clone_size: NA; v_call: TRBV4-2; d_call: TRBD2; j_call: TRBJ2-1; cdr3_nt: TGTGCCAGCAGCCAAGAGAGGGCGGGGGATTACAATGAGCAGTTCTTC; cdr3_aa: CASSQERAGDYNEQFF
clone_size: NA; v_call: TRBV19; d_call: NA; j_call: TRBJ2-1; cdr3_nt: TGTGCCAGTAGTAGATTAAGCACGAGCTCCTACAATGAGCAGTTCTTC; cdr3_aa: CASSRLSTSSYNEQFF
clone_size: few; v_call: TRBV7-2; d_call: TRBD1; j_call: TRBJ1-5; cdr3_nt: TGTGCCAGCAGCTTAGTCACAGGGGGCACCAATCAGCCCCAGCATTTT; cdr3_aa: CASSLVTGGTNQPQHF